This T cell receptor (beta chain) was found in a study of technical replicates of blood from four donors. TCRdb's table, derived via immunoSEQ multiplex PCR, lists solely in-frame clones and lacks some. Of tens of thousands of clones detected, nearly 98% appear once; the ten largest clones hold over 0.2%. The length of the CDR3 is 12 residues. V was pared by 10 bases and J by 2 bases, with 5 bases of the junction left unmatched. CDR1 LNHDA and CDR2 SQIVND come from the germline V gene (reference sequence). The V call is TRBV19, the J call TRBJ2-7; TRBD1 matches at 7 bases. The sample taken for sequencing was T cells isolated from PBMCs. The receptor was isolated from a human donor in good health. The CDR3 DNA reads TGTGCCACTACGGGACAGACCTACGAGCAGTACTTC. The encoded protein is CATTGQTYEQYF.